One sample yielded the 30 T cell receptor beta chains listed below, sequenced in a study of T cells expressing NK-cell markers. TCRdb reworked the 5' RACE reads into one entry per CDR3 protein, no DNA. The listing contains 400,000 to 500,000 distinct CDR3 sequences. Sequencing was performed on blood T cells: a sorted CD56 or NKG2C T cell subset, CD4+ or CD8+ T cells, or bulk PBMC T cells (not recorded which). These receptors were collected from a woman between 18 and 69 years old in good health.

The chain employs TRBV11-2 and TRBJ2-4; absent DNA, TCRdb's TRBD1 call cannot be checked. Germline CDR1 SGHAT, CDR2 FQNNGV. The CDR3 extends over 17 amino acids. The CDR3 reads CASSLRLAGLKGGIQYF. Using reference TRBV11-2 and TRBJ2-4 for the parts outside the CDR3, the full variable domain is EAGVAQSPRYKIIEKRQSVAFWCNPISGHATLYWYQQILGQGPKLLIQFQNNGVVDDSQLPKDRFSAERLKGVDSTLKIQPAKLEDSAVYLCASSLRLAGLKGGIQYFGAGTRLSVL.

The V gene is TRBV12-3 or TRBV12-4, the J gene TRBJ1-2; absent DNA, TCRdb's TRBD1 call cannot be checked. The CDR3 sequence is 13 residues long. CDR3 in amino acids: CASSVGRMDGYTF.

The genes are TRBV5-4 and TRBJ2-1; as DNA is missing, the TRBD2 call by TCRdb cannot be tested. Germline values: CDR1 SGHNT, CDR2 YYREEE (reference sequence). The CDR3 is 15 amino acids. The CDR3 is CASSFSLAGSNEQFF.

The J gene is TRBJ1-2, the V gene TRBV7-2; the TCRdb call, TRBD1, lacks DNA for checking. The CDR3 covers 14 residues. Germline V CDR1 and CDR2: SGHTA, FQGNSA. The CDR3 here is CASSLGTSNYGYTF.

V gene TRBV3-1 combines with J gene TRBJ2-5; TCRdb lists TRBD1, though no DNA is available to test this call. The CDR3 covers 17 residues. Germline CDR1 LGHDT, CDR2 YNNKEL (reference sequence). The CDR3 is CASSRRTGQGGSETQYF.

The CDR3 loop is CASSHPTDSYGYTF. The rearrangement joins TRBV4-1 to TRBJ1-2; TCRdb's D call of TRBD1 is untestable without DNA. Germline lookup yields CDR1 MGHRA and CDR2 YSYEKL. The CDR3 consists of 14 residues.

J is TRBJ2-1 and V is TRBV12-3 or TRBV12-4; TCRdb names TRBD1, which stays unverified in the absence of DNA. CDR3 length: 15 residues. The CDR3 is CASSFPGGLDNEQFF.

The rearrangement links TRBV30 to TRBJ2-2. This CDR3 has 14 residues. The germline V gene encodes CDR1 GTSNPN and CDR2 SVGIG (reference sequence). CDR3 residues: CAWSVPGITGELFF.

V usage is TRBV5-8 and J usage is TRBJ2-2; TCRdb's D gene call, TRBD1, goes unchecked for lack of DNA. The CDR3 extends over 13 amino acids. The germline V gene encodes CDR1 SGHTS and CDR2 YDEGEE. The chain's CDR3 is CASSLYRAGELFF.

V is TRBV20-1 and J is TRBJ1-6; with no DNA, the TCRdb D assignment of TRBD1 cannot be verified. This CDR3 is built from 14 residues. Germline CDR1 is DFQATT and CDR2 is SNEGSKA (reference sequence). CDR3 amino acids: CSASTGTGASPLHF.

The chain carries TRBV27 and TRBJ2-1; absent DNA, TCRdb's TRBD1 call cannot be checked. This CDR3 comprises 14 residues. Germline CDR1 reads MNHEY; CDR2 reads SMNVEV (reference sequence). The CDR3: CASSIVWGWHEQFF.

The V and J genes are TRBV3-1 and TRBJ1-4; absent DNA, TCRdb's TRBD1 call cannot be checked. This CDR3 comprises 15 residues. Germline V gene sequence: CDR1 LGHDT, CDR2 YNNKEL (reference sequence). This CDR3 is CASSHGSLGAEKLFF. The full variable domain, its missing parts supplied by reference TRBV3-1 and TRBJ1-4, is DTAVSQTPKYLVTQMGNDKSIKCEQNLGHDTMYWYKQDSKKFLKIMFSYNNKELIINETVPNRFSPKSPDKAHLNLHINSLELGDSAVYFCASSHGSLGAEKLFFGSGTQLSVL.

V and J are TRBV29-1 and TRBJ2-7. CDR3 size: 11 residues. Per germline, CDR1 SQVTM and CDR2 ANQGSEA. CDR3 in amino acids: CSVAHSYEQYF.

The V call is TRBV19, the J call TRBJ1-1; TCRdb indicates TRBD1, and absent DNA this call remains unverified. The CDR3 covers 12 residues. Germline lookup yields CDR1 LNHDA and CDR2 SQIVND (reference sequence). The CDR3 reads CASSWMGAEAFF.

This chain joins TRBV27 and TRBJ2-3; TCRdb names TRBD1, which stays unverified in the absence of DNA. CDR1 MNHEY and CDR2 SMNVEV come from the germline V gene (reference sequence). The CDR3 runs to 16 residues. This CDR3 reads CASSFGDRRNTDTQYF.

This chain connects TRBV30 to TRBJ1-2; with no DNA, the TCRdb D assignment of TRBD1 cannot be verified. The CDR3 is 16 residues long. Germline V lookup: CDR1 GTSNPN, CDR2 SVGIG (reference sequence). This CDR3 reads CAWSPHLGRGVIGYTF.

V gene TRBV11-2 combines with J gene TRBJ1-6; TCRdb returns TRBD1, unconfirmable since there is no DNA. This CDR3 has 14 amino acids. Germline loops: CDR1 SGHAT, CDR2 FQNNGV. The CDR3 sequence: CASSFPRSGAPLHF.

This chain uses TRBV5-1 with TRBJ2-5; TCRdb lists TRBD1, though no DNA is available to test this call. Germline V gene lookup returns CDR1 SGHRS and CDR2 YFSETQ. The CDR3 spans 13 residues. The CDR3 is CASSPPRTETQYF.

The V and J genes are TRBV29-1 and TRBJ2-4; TCRdb's assignment of TRBD1 cannot be checked, as there is no DNA. The germline CDR1 and CDR2 sequences are SQVTM and ANQGSEA. The CDR3 extends over 17 amino acids. The CDR3 sequence is CSVEGTGDRLAKNIQYF.

The chain combines TRBV29-1 with TRBJ2-1; with no DNA, the TCRdb D assignment of TRBD2 cannot be verified. The CDR3 runs 13 residues. Germline loops: CDR1 SQVTM, CDR2 ANQGSEA. CDR3 amino acids: CSVKFRLYNEQFF.

The rearrangement uses TRBV20-1 and TRBJ2-1; the D call of TRBD2 rests on TCRdb alone, since no DNA is present to check it. This CDR3 contains 14 residues. CDR1 is DFQATT, CDR2 SNEGSKA, per germline (reference sequence). The CDR3 loop reads CSAEPSSVANEQFF.

V usage is TRBV27 and J usage is TRBJ2-2; TCRdb returns TRBD1, unconfirmable since there is no DNA. CDR1 and CDR2 (germline): MNHEY, SMNVEV (reference sequence). The CDR3 is 14 residues long. The CDR3 region is CASSPGTGGGELFF.

V and J are TRBV6-2 or TRBV6-3 and TRBJ2-2; TCRdb proposes TRBD1, but this gene call is untestable without DNA. Germline CDR1 reads MNHEY; CDR2 reads SVGEGT. This CDR3 region has 14 residues. CDR3 in amino acids: CASSFVGPIGELFF.

This rearrangement joins TRBV28 to TRBJ2-1; TCRdb proposes TRBD2, but this gene call is untestable without DNA. Germline CDR1 is MDHEN and CDR2 is SYDVKM. This CDR3 has 20 residues. CDR3 loop: CASSSFPGQETSGRSDEQFF. Full variable domain (remainder filled in from reference TRBV28 and TRBJ2-1): DVKVTQSSRYLVKRTGEKVFLECVQDMDHENMFWYRQDPGLGLRLIYFSYDVKMKEKGDIPEGYSVSREKKERFSLILESASTNQTSMYLCASSSFPGQETSGRSDEQFFGPGTRLTVL.

The chain combines TRBV12-3 or TRBV12-4 with TRBJ1-6; TCRdb returns TRBD1, unconfirmable since there is no DNA. The CDR3 is 14 residues long. The CDR3 reads CASSLGQPNSPLHF.

The CDR3 loop is CATGEIQGFQYF. V gene TRBV6-5 combines with J gene TRBJ2-4; the D call from TCRdb, TRBD1, cannot be confirmed without DNA. Germline V lookup: CDR1 MNHEY, CDR2 SVGAGI. This CDR3 region has 12 residues.

The chain is built from TRBV6-2 or TRBV6-3 and TRBJ2-5. The CDR3 runs 14 residues. The V gene's germline CDR1 is MNHEY and CDR2 SVGEGT. This CDR3 is CASQRTDFQETQYF.

The chain couples TRBV20-1 to TRBJ2-1; checking the TCRdb D call of TRBD1 is not possible without DNA. This CDR3 region has 13 residues. Germline V gives CDR1 DFQATT, CDR2 SNEGSKA (reference sequence). CDR3 residues: CSARGRGGNEQFF.

This rearrangement joins TRBV20-1 to TRBJ2-1; TCRdb's D gene call, TRBD2, goes unchecked for lack of DNA. The CDR3 extends over 17 amino acids. The germline V gene encodes CDR1 DFQATT and CDR2 SNEGSKA (reference sequence). The CDR3 reads CSATPGTSGSPYNEQFF.

V and J are TRBV7-9 and TRBJ1-6; TCRdb proposes TRBD1, but this gene call is untestable without DNA. The germline V gene encodes CDR1 SEHNR and CDR2 FQNEAQ (reference sequence). The CDR3 loop spans 14 amino acids. CDR3: CASSRDRVKSPLHF.